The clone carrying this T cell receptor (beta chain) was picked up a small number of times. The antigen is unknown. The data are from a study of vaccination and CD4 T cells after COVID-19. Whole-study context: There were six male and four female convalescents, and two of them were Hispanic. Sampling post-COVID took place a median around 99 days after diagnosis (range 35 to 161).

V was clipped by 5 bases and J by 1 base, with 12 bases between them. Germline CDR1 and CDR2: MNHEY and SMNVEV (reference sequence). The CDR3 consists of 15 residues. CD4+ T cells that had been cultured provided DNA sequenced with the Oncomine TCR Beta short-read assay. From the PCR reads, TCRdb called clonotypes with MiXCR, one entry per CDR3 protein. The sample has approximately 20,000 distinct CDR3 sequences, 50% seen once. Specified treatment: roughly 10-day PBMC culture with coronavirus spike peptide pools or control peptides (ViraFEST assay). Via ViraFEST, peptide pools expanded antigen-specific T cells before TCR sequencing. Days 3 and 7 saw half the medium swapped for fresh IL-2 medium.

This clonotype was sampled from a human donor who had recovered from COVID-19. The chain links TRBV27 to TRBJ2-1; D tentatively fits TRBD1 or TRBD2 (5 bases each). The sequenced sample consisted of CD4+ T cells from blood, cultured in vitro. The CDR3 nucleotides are TGTGCCAGCAGTGGGCAGAGGGGTTCCTACAATGAGCAGTTCTTC. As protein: CASSGQRGSYNEQFF.